The 2 T cell receptor beta chains listed next were all sequenced from one sample in a study of control samples from healthy donors and cancer patients. This table comes from immunoSEQ multiplex PCR, and its TCRdb copy is limited to in-frame clones, with some not included. The data hold over 150,000 clones, with about 91% observed a single time. The sequencing sample was made of blood. The receptors come from a woman in her thirties or forties in good health.

The chain recombines TRBV11-2 with TRBJ2-1, with D hard to call. Germline assignment: CDR1 SGHAT and CDR2 FQNNGV. The CDR3 loop spans 14 amino acids. The V gene lost 2 bases and the J gene lost 3 bases, with 8 bases spanning the gap. The DNA of the CDR3 is TGTGCCAGCAGCTTAAGTCCAGACTACAATGAGCAGTTCTTC. This sequence encodes CASSLSPDYNEQFF.

The chain joins TRBV11-2 to TRBJ2-7, with 7 bases matching TRBD1. With V trimmed by 0 bases and J by 3 bases, 2 bases remained unmatched. Germline V gene sequence: CDR1 SGHAT, CDR2 FQNNGV. This CDR3 is 14 amino acids long. The CDR3 here is CASSLESGGYEQYF. CDR3 nucleotide sequence: TGTGCCAGCAGCTTAGAGTCAGGGGGCTACGAGCAGTACTTC.